A single sample gave rise to the 3 T cell receptor beta chains below, sequenced in a study of CD8 T cells in Susac syndrome. 0.5 to 1 ug RNA was reverse transcribed with random hexamers. Each CDR3 protein gets one entry after TCRdb re-called the immunoSEQ multiplex PCR reads with MiXCR. The sample yields about 180,000 distinct CDR3 sequences, 85% to 95% seen once. Sequenced material: CD4+ T cells from PBMCs. The receptor source for this set is a human donor with Susac syndrome.

This chain's CDR3 is CASLLGTGNGEQYF. DNA for the CDR3: TGCGCCAGCCTTTTGGGGACAGGGAACGGCGAGCAGTACTTC. The rearrangement uses TRBV5-1 and TRBJ2-7; TRBD1 agrees at 9 bases. CDR3 length equals 14 residues. V dropped 7 bases and J dropped 6; count of bases not matched to a gene: 11. CDR1 and CDR2 (germline): SGHRS, YFSETQ.

The CDR3 region is CASSELGSGDTEAFF. CDR3 nucleotides: TGTGCCAGCAGTGAACTCGGATCTGGGGACACTGAAGCTTTCTTT. V is TRBV2 and J is TRBJ1-1, with no clear D. V was clipped by 2 bases and J by 3 bases, with 13 bases between them. Germline V CDR1 and CDR2: SNHLY, FYNNEI. This CDR3 contains 15 residues.

CDR3 region: CSATWTGGVTEAFF. In nucleotides, the CDR3 is TGCAGTGCTACCTGGACAGGAGGAGTGACTGAAGCTTTCTTT. This rearrangement joins TRBV20-1 to TRBJ1-1, with 7 bases identical to TRBD1. Germline trimming cut 4 bases from V and 5 bases from J; bases unmatched to any gene: 10. The CDR3 has 14 residues. Germline values: CDR1 DFQATT, CDR2 SNEGSKA (reference sequence).